This TCR beta chain derives from a study of shared clonotypes between healthy human individuals (TCRdb year 2020). Study-level background: Three men and a couple of women, aged 18 to 49 years, made up the cohort. The study deeply sequenced blood TCR repertoires of five healthy adults to estimate repertoire size and the extent of clonotype sharing between individuals. Libraries were prepared and TCR repertoires were sequenced by different laboratories using diverse techniques, in order to increase sequencing depth and limit assay-specific biases. For each donor, CD4 naive and CD4 memory were each given three plates, CD8 naive was given two plates, and CD8 memory was given one plate. Between about 0.94 and 8.9 billion PBMCs per donor were obtained by leukapheresis.

On the study overall, not on this receptor specifically: Higher generation probabilities were observed for clonotypes shared by all four sorted-subset donors than for non-shared clonotypes. Larger estimated clonotype richness was generally found for naive subsets than for memory subsets. Sampling was limited to blood, and TCR repertoires in tissue likely differ from TCR repertoires in blood. Because the study included only a small number of donors, the genetic and exposure-history diversity represented was limited. Pairwise subsampling indicated that sequencing depth was expected to affect the degree of clonotype sharing among donors. When several donors were compared, the shared fraction of clonotypes was around 5% for naive CD4, 3.5% to 4% for naive CD8, 2% to 2.5% for memory CD4, and 0.4% for memory CD8. Even with the large sequencing depth, rarefaction of the sorted-subset datasets indicated that sequencing was incomplete.

TCR CDR3 regions were amplified from genomic DNA by multiplex PCR using the deep immunoSEQ assay. Genomic DNA extracted from each cell subset was distributed evenly over all wells of several immunoSEQ 96-well plates, and each plate served as one replicate. For sorted subsets, roughly 200 ng of genomic DNA, equivalent to 25,000 to 35,000 T cell genomes, went into each replicate PCR. The purified libraries were quantified using a Qubit 3.0 fluorometer, sized with a Bioanalyzer 2100, and then quantified again using the KAPA Library Quantification kit. Every immunoSEQ 96-well plate was sequenced on a dedicated single-read 150-cycle Illumina NextSeq 550 flow cell. The paper's data handling went like this. Because the immunoSEQ output held only junctional sequences and lacked quality scores, the filtering could not match the filtering applied to full-length reads. Sequences were annotated with PyIR, a Python wrapper for IgBLAST v1.9, and V/J genes and CDR3 were assigned using IMGT germline references. Reads with weak V/J assignments (E-value above 1e-6), missing CDR3, stop codons, out-of-frame junctions, or ambiguous translated residues were removed. V3J clonotypes were defined as sequences sharing an identical inferred V gene, J gene, and CDR3 amino acid sequence. To compute the percentage overlap between repertoires, the number of shared unique clonotypes was divided by the size of the smaller repertoire. Three approaches were used to assess repertoire richness: RTK rarefaction, the Chao1 estimator, and Recon v2.1 estimates of unobserved clonotypes. Generation probabilities were computed with OLGA for all TCRbeta clonotypes obtained by the gDNA method from a few donors. In TCRdb, the immuneACCESS table is reduced to in-frame sequences with V and J assigned. These tables do not hold every clone; where another copy was compared, an unresolved V gene accounts for under half, and the others remain unexplained. Clone size and V and J calls were adopted from that table, with D and trimming inferred from the DNA. The sample has about 680,000 clones on record, just over 90% of them singletons. The top ten constitute 20% to 25% of the sample.

For the CD8 naive samples, CD45RO-negative cells were positively selected for CCR7, yielding a CD45RA+CCR7+ population from which TemRA cells were excluded. Healthy HIV-negative adults with no recently reported acute infections or vaccinations were included as donors. Every donor was a Caucasian adult living in Nashville, Tennessee, USA. Blood was obtained by leukapheresis, after which PBMCs were separated by Ficoll-Histopaque density gradient centrifugation and cryopreserved in liquid nitrogen vapor phase. Analytical flow cytometry was used to check the purity and quantity of each magnetically sorted T cell population. Genomic DNA was isolated from every sorted fraction and measured by UV absorbance on a Nanodrop 2000c. About this clone: No antigen is known for it. Base-call qualities are not available, and no considerably larger clone is one nucleotide away.

The V and J ends are trimmed by 3 bases and 0 bases, leaving 6 bases between them. From the cysteine up to the phenylalanine, the CDR3 has a length of 13 residues. Left in the record is the CDR3 DNA by itself, 39 bases read in frame from the first base. The germline V gene sets CDR1 to SNHLY and CDR2 to FYNNEI. The V gene is TRBV2 and the J gene is TRBJ2-7, with the D gene uncertain. This sequence was found in a man aged 25-40 years in good health. Sequencing input: naive CD8+ T cells sorted from blood. The cell subset or site label of this sample denotes: CD45RA+CCR7+. The DNA is as follows: TGTGCCAGCAGTGAGGTGGGCTCCTACGAGCAGTACTTC. Its translation is CASSEVGSYEQYF.